Below are 16 T cell receptor beta chains sequenced from a single sample in a study of naive and memory T cell subsets. Ligated cDNA underwent four rounds of PCR with nested alpha and beta constant region primers and SP2. TCRdb reprocessed the 5' RACE reads via MiXCR and lists one record per CDR3 protein. This table has 50,000 to 65,000 distinct CDR3 sequences, 7.6% appearing once. TCR cDNA received a 3' ligated oligonucleotide that carried a UMI. The receptors here all came from a female donor in good health.

The V call is TRBV6-5, the J call TRBJ2-6; D not certain. The CDR3 runs 13 residues. Germline V lookup: CDR1 MNHEY, CDR2 SVGAGI. V gave up 5 bases and J gave up 2 bases, with 4 bases separating them. CDR3 sequence: CASSKTGANVLTF. CDR3 nucleotides: TGTGCCAGCAGTAAGACTGGGGCCAACGTCCTGACTTTC.

Details on this clonotype: One junction end does not reproduce the germline sequence, and a read error may be involved. The chain joins TRBV5-6 to TRBJ1-2; TRBD1 aligns across 7 bases. This CDR3 has 15 amino acids. The germline V gene has CDR1 SGHDT and CDR2 YYEEEE. CDR3 region: CASSQIMTGNYGDTF. CDR3 bases: TGTGCCAGCAGCCAAATCATGACAGGGAACTATGGCGACACCTTC.

This clonotype was counted ten times or more. The CDR3 nucleotides are TGCAGTGCTAGAATTCTTGGGGGTGAAAAACTGTTTTTT. This encodes CSARILGGEKLFF. This chain links TRBV20-1 with TRBJ1-4; D possibly corresponds to TRBD1 (5 bases). Trimming removed 2 bases at V and 7 bases at J, with 11 bases between. CDR1 is DFQATT, CDR2 SNEGSKA, per germline (reference sequence). There are 13 residues in the CDR3.

In its sample, this clonotype was seen a few times. V gene TRBV5-1 combines with J gene TRBJ2-3; 10 bases fit TRBD2. The CDR3 loop spans 14 amino acids. Trimming cost V 7 bases and J 0 bases; bases outside gene matches: 2. Germline CDR1 is SGHRS and CDR2 is YFSETQ. DNA for the CDR3: TGCGCCAGCCAGCGGGGGGGAAGCACAGATACGCAGTATTTT. Translated, it gives CASQRGGSTDTQYF.

The table lists this clonotype with a few counts. Here the CDR3 reads CASSFNQGLGTQYF. The DNA for the CDR3 is TGTGCCAGCAGTTTCAATCAGGGACTCGGGACCCAGTACTTC. The rearrangement joins TRBV12-3 or TRBV12-4 to TRBJ2-5; D is perhaps TRBD2 (6 bases). Trimming cost V 3 bases and J 7 bases, with 15 bases left between them. This CDR3 spans 14 amino acids.

On this clonotype itself: A much larger clonotype is one base distant, so this may be a read error. The chain links TRBV13 to TRBJ1-1; tentative D call: TRBD1 (6 bases). Between the trimmed V and J ends, which lost 4 bases and 3 bases, there was a span of 12 bases. The length of the CDR3 is 14 residues. Looked up from germline, CDR1 is PRHDT and CDR2 is FYEKMQ (reference sequence). For the CDR3, the DNA is TGTGCCAGCAGCTCCGGGACACGGGACACTGAAGCTTTCTTT. This sequence encodes CASSSGTRDTEAFF. Complete variable domain (other parts from reference TRBV13 and TRBJ1-1): AAGVIQSPRHLIKEKRETATLKCYPIPRHDTVYWYQQGPGQDPQFLISFYEKMQSDKGSIPDRFSAQQFSDYHSELNMSSLELGDSALYFCASSSGTRDTEAFFGQGTRLTVV.

Comments on this clonotype: A much bigger clone sits one base away, suggesting this may be a read error. V and J are TRBV6-2 or TRBV6-3 and TRBJ2-7; 9 bases align to TRBD1. CDR3 length: 13 amino acids. Trimming cost V 11 bases and J 4 bases; bases outside gene matches: 9. Germline CDR1 and CDR2: MNHEY and SVGEGT. The CDR3 coding sequence is TGTGCCTCCCAGCTGGGACAGGGATACGAGCAGTACTTC. The encoded protein is CASQLGQGYEQYF.

Turning to this clonotype: A much larger clonotype is one base distant, so this may be a read error. The chain is built from TRBV14 and TRBJ2-3, with 11 bases aligning to TRBD2. The junction had 7 bases not matched to a gene; V was cut back by 1 base and J by 4 bases. In germline, CDR1 is SGHDN, CDR2 FVKESK. The CDR3 loop spans 17 amino acids. The CDR3 DNA reads TGTGCCAGCAGCCAAGGATGGCTAGCGGGGGGTTCAGATACGCAGTATTTT. It specifies CASSQGWLAGGSDTQYF.

This clonotype was seen many times. V usage is TRBV28 and J usage is TRBJ1-5; D gene unclear. This CDR3 is 14 amino acids long. V lost 7 bases to trimming and J lost 4 bases, with 14 bases between them. Germline lookup yields CDR1 MDHEN and CDR2 SYDVKM. CDR3 region: CASTLWVGNQPQHF. In DNA form, the CDR3 reads TGTGCCAGCACTCTATGGGTGGGGAATCAGCCCCAGCATTTT.

The genes are TRBV6-2 or TRBV6-3 and TRBJ1-2; D perhaps matches TRBD1 (6 bases). The V gene lost 11 bases and the J gene lost 6 bases, with 10 bases spanning the gap. This CDR3 spans 10 amino acids. Looked up from germline, CDR1 is MNHEY and CDR2 is SVGEGT. The CDR3 bases are TGTGCCGGACAGTCGGATGGCTACACCTTC. Its protein product is CAGQSDGYTF.

This clonotype was recorded many times. The chain links TRBV4-1 to TRBJ1-6, with 7 bases fitting TRBD1. The CDR3 is 14 residues long. Germline assignment: CDR1 MGHRA and CDR2 YSYEKL. With 9 bases clipped from V and 4 bases from J, the junction kept 6 bases outside the gene matches. CDR3 DNA: TGCGCCAGTGCTCCGGGACAGTATAATTCACCCCTCCACTTT. This encodes CASAPGQYNSPLHF.

This clonotype came up many times. This chain uses TRBV15 with TRBJ2-6; D is possibly TRBD1 or TRBD2 (7 bases each). The CDR3 extends over 16 amino acids. CDR1 LNHNV and CDR2 YYDKDF come from the germline V gene (reference sequence). Trimming took 1 base from V and 3 from J, leaving 10 bases between them. This chain's CDR3 is CATSRAGGGGANVLTF. CDR3 nucleotides: TGTGCCACCAGCAGAGCAGGGGGGGGTGGGGCCAACGTCCTGACTTTC.

This clonotype was recorded at least ten times. The chain's CDR3 is CASSRTSATYF. The CDR3 DNA follows: TGTGCCAGCAGCCGAACTAGCGCGACGTACTTC. The chain employs TRBV7-9 and TRBJ2-7, with TRBD2 identical over 7 bases. The length of the CDR3 is 11 residues. J gave up 12 bases and V 5 bases, and 7 bases lay outside the gene matches. Per germline, CDR1 SEHNR and CDR2 FQNEAQ (reference sequence).

This clonotype was seen many times. V gene TRBV10-3 combines with J gene TRBJ1-2, with a weak D call TRBD1 (6 bases). The V end lost 3 bases, the J end lost 2 bases, and 7 bases lay between the germline ends. The germline CDR1 and CDR2 sequences are ENHRY and SYGVKD. The CDR3 sequence is 13 residues long. CDR3 DNA sequence: TGTGCCATCAGTGAAGGGGGAAACTATGGCTACACCTTC. This gives the protein CAISEGGNYGYTF.

This clonotype showed up just a few times. The V gene is TRBV12-5, the J gene TRBJ2-5, with TRBD1 identical over 7 bases. Unmatched junction bases numbered 7, after V lost 7 bases and J lost 5 bases. The V gene's germline CDR1 is LGHNT and CDR2 FRNRAP. This CDR3 has 13 amino acids. DNA of the CDR3: TGTGCTAGTGCCCCCAAGGGGGCTGAGACCCAGTACTTC. This translates into CASAPKGAETQYF.

This clonotype was seen at least ten times. The gene calls are TRBV7-2 and TRBJ1-1, with no clear D. The CDR3 is 14 amino acids. Germline CDR1 reads SGHTA; CDR2 reads FQGNSA. V lost 5 bases to trimming and J lost 4 bases, with 14 bases between them. CDR3 region: CASSLRGSGTEAFF. CDR3 coding DNA: TGTGCCAGCAGCCTTCGAGGTAGTGGCACTGAAGCTTTCTTT.